These 24 T cell receptor beta chains came from one sample sequenced in a study of cytomegalovirus exposure and HLA in healthy donors. PCR used 60 Vbeta primers and 13 Jbeta primers. Produced via immunoSEQ multiplex PCR; TCRdb's table is partial and in-frame only. This table has tens of thousands of clones, around 60% appearing once. The source material was PBMCs. The receptor source for this set is a man aged 60-69 years in good health and CMV-seropositive.

The chain couples TRBV28 to TRBJ1-1; 7 bases map to TRBD1. The CDR3 sequence is 13 residues long. Trimming took 10 bases from V and 1 from J; bases not matched to a gene: 6. Germline loops: CDR1 MDHEN, CDR2 SYDVKM. This chain's CDR3 is CAIEKGANTEAFF. CDR3 nucleotides: TGTGCCATCGAAAAGGGGGCGAACACTGAAGCTTTCTTT.

J is TRBJ1-5 and V is TRBV27; D is possibly TRBD1 (5 bases). CDR3 length: 16 residues. The germline V gene has CDR1 MNHEY and CDR2 SMNVEV (reference sequence). Between the trimmed V and J ends, which lost 1 base and 4 bases, there was a span of 14 bases. DNA for the CDR3: TGTGCCAGCAGTTTATTCGGTGGGGGGTCGAATCAGCCCCAGCATTTT. Translated, it gives CASSLFGGGSNQPQHF.

As for this clone: The junction departs from the called germline gene at one end, perhaps through a read error. The rearrangement uses TRBV11-2 and TRBJ2-3, with D possibly matching TRBD2 (6 bases). The CDR3 runs to 14 residues. CDR1 is SGHAT, CDR2 FQNNGV, per germline. This CDR3 reads CTSSRGEITDTQYF. The CDR3 bases are TGTACCAGCAGCCGCGGGGAGATCACAGATACGCAGTATTTT.

This clone was recorded once. The V and J genes are TRBV7-2 and TRBJ2-1; tentative D call: TRBD2 (6 bases). CDR1 is SGHTA, CDR2 FQGNSA, per germline. This CDR3 comprises 16 residues. The V gene lost 5 bases and the J gene lost 4 bases, with 18 bases spanning the gap. Here the CDR3 reads CASSLRDSDIYNEQFF. The CDR3 coding sequence is TGTGCCAGCAGCCTAAGGGACTCAGACATTTACAATGAGCAGTTCTTC.

V and J are TRBV5-8 and TRBJ2-5; D perhaps matches TRBD2 (5 bases). From germline, CDR1 is SGHTS and CDR2 YDEGEE. The CDR3 has 13 residues. Deletions cut 0 bases from V and 9 bases from J, with 12 bases between. CDR3 nucleotides: TGTGCCAGCAGCTTGGGGACGGGGAAACCCCAGTACTTC. Residues: CASSLGTGKPQYF.

The CDR3 is CASSPGTSGSWADTQYF. The CDR3 DNA is TGCGCCAGCAGCCCCGGGACTAGCGGGAGTTGGGCAGATACGCAGTATTTT. The J gene is TRBJ2-3, the V gene TRBV5-1; 14 bases match TRBD2. The junction had 8 bases not matched to a gene; V was cut back by 4 bases and J by 4 bases. CDR1 and CDR2 (germline): SGHRS, YFSETQ. The CDR3 has 17 amino acids.

The chain has TRBV9 and TRBJ2-1, with D possibly matching TRBD2 (6 bases). The length of the CDR3 is 13 residues. The V and J ends lost 3 bases and 5 bases respectively, with 9 bases between them. Germline assignment: CDR1 SGDLS and CDR2 YYNGEE. The DNA of the CDR3 is TGTGCCAGCAGCGCGGGAGTTCACAATGAGCAGTTCTTC. This gives the protein CASSAGVHNEQFF.

This clone showed up just a few times. V and J are TRBV29-1 and TRBJ2-7; 7 nucleotides align to TRBD1. V was clipped by 4 bases and J by 2 bases; unmatched bases: 5. The CDR3 runs to 13 residues. The V gene's germline CDR1 is SQVTM and CDR2 ANQGSEA. The CDR3 coding sequence is TGCAGCGTTGTAGGGGACAGTGCCTACGAGCAGTACTTC. Its translation: CSVVGDSAYEQYF.

For the CDR3, the DNA is TGTGCCAGCAGCTTACACGAAGTCTACGAGCAGTACTTC. The encoded protein is CASSLHEVYEQYF. The chain recombines TRBV7-8 with TRBJ2-5; no clear D gene. The closer fit of TRBJ2-7 to the DNA end suggests the J call may be wrong. Germline assignment: CDR1 SGHVS and CDR2 FQNEAQ. The CDR3 consists of 13 residues.

The rearrangement uses TRBV9 and TRBJ2-3; TRBD1 might be the D (5 bases). The CDR3 length is 15 residues. V lost 6 bases and J lost 2, with 16 bases in between. In germline, CDR1 is SGDLS, CDR2 YYNGEE. CDR3 amino acids: CASTLGAVTTDTQYF. Here the CDR3 DNA reads TGTGCCAGCACCTTAGGGGCTGTTACCACAGATACGCAGTATTTT.

This chain joins TRBV29-1 and TRBJ2-5; 7 bases line up with TRBD2. From germline, CDR1 is SQVTM and CDR2 ANQGSEA. The trim removed 4 bases at V and 7 bases at J, leaving 9 bases unmatched. The CDR3 is 13 amino acids. The CDR3: CSVGEGGMGTQYF. The CDR3 DNA follows: TGCAGCGTTGGGGAGGGCGGTATGGGGACCCAGTACTTC.

In its sample, this clone was seen a few times. V usage is TRBV4-2 and J usage is TRBJ1-1; 8 nucleotides match TRBD1. The CDR3 covers 14 residues. In germline, CDR1 is LGHNA, CDR2 YNFKEQ. With V trimmed by 7 bases and J by 5 bases, 9 bases remained unmatched. Here the CDR3 reads CASMTMTGATEAFF. The CDR3 region has the DNA TGTGCCAGCATGACGATGACAGGGGCGACTGAAGCTTTCTTT.

The chain joins TRBV27 to TRBJ2-5; D is possibly TRBD1 (5 bases). The assigned J gene may be wrong: the sequence end matches TRBJ2-7 better. This CDR3 has 16 residues. Looked up from germline, CDR1 is MNHEY and CDR2 is SMNVEV (reference sequence). The CDR3 nucleotides are TGTGCCAGCAGTTTTGGGATCAGTGATAAGGGGTACGAGCAGTACTTC. Residues: CASSFGISDKGYEQYF.

As regards this clone: Other DNA sequences in the same sample also yield this CDR3. This sequence joins TRBV4-3 and TRBJ2-7; a weak D match, TRBD1 (6 bases). V dropped 0 bases and J dropped 4 bases, with 10 bases sitting between them. Per the germline V gene, CDR1 is LGHNA and CDR2 is YSLEER. The CDR3 spans 14 residues. CDR3 sequence (DNA): TGCGCCAGCAGCCAAGATAGGGGGACATACGAGCAGTACTTC. This sequence encodes CASSQDRGTYEQYF.

This clone appeared a few times. The chain couples TRBV4-2 to TRBJ1-2; 7 nucleotides agree with TRBD1. Germline CDR1 is LGHNA and CDR2 is YNFKEQ. The CDR3 contains 16 residues. J was trimmed by 2 bases and V by 3 bases; bases with no gene match: 9. The CDR3 coding sequence is TGTGCCAGCAGCCAGATCCCACAGGGGCTCAACTATGGCTACACCTTC. This translates into CASSQIPQGLNYGYTF.

The chain carries TRBV5-1 and TRBJ2-1; 7 bases are a match to TRBD2. This CDR3 is built from 14 residues. CDR1 is SGHRS, CDR2 YFSETQ, per germline. V dropped 2 bases and J dropped 7; count of bases not matched to a gene: 6. The CDR3 nucleotides are TGCGCCAGCAGCTTACCCAGCGGGGTGAATGAGCAGTTCTTC. It codes for CASSLPSGVNEQFF.

V gene TRBV6-5 combines with J gene TRBJ2-7, with TRBD1 matching 7 bases. CDR1 and CDR2 (germline): MNHEY, SVGAGI. Trimming took 7 bases from V and 3 from J; bases not matched to a gene: 6. There are 13 residues in the CDR3. The CDR3 protein is CASKRAGGYEQYF. DNA for the CDR3: TGTGCCAGCAAAAGGGCAGGGGGCTACGAGCAGTACTTC.

The chain has TRBV7-2 and TRBJ2-7; the D gene is possibly TRBD1 (5 bases). Trimming stripped 1 base from V and 4 bases from J, with 8 bases between. Germline V gene sequence: CDR1 SGHTA, CDR2 FQGNSA. The CDR3 is 13 residues long. CDR3 residues: CASSLGTLYEQYF. In DNA form, the CDR3 reads TGTGCCAGCAGCTTAGGGACACTTTACGAGCAGTACTTC.

The chain joins TRBV6-5 to TRBJ2-7; 8 positions agree with TRBD1. The germline CDR1 and CDR2 sequences are MNHEY and SVGAGI. The trim removed 6 bases at V and 2 bases at J, leaving 6 bases unmatched. The CDR3 spans 14 residues. CDR3 loop: CASSTDREPYEQYF. CDR3 bases: TGTGCCAGCAGCACGGACAGGGAACCCTACGAGCAGTACTTC.

V usage is TRBV18 and J usage is TRBJ1-1, with unresolved D. The V and J ends lost 4 bases and 3 bases respectively, with 15 bases between them. The CDR3 runs 15 residues. CDR1 is KGHSH, CDR2 LQKENI, per germline. As DNA, the CDR3 is TGTGCCAGCTCACGGGTCGCGGGTGCGGACACTGAAGCTTTCTTT. Translated: CASSRVAGADTEAFF.

The rearrangement uses TRBV7-2 and TRBJ2-3; weak D call: TRBD2 (6 bases). Germline V gene sequence: CDR1 SGHTA, CDR2 FQGNSA. This CDR3 contains 12 residues. Trimming cost V 1 base and J 15 bases, with 14 bases left between them. CDR3: CASSLVREIGYF. CDR3 coding DNA: TGTGCCAGCAGCTTAGTTCGGGAGATAGGATATTTT. The full variable domain, rest sourced from reference TRBV7-2 and TRBJ2-3, is GAGVSQSPSNKVTEKGKDVELRCDPISGHTALYWYRQSLGQGLEFLIYFQGNSAPDKSGLPSDRFSAERTGGSVSTLTIQRTQQEDSAVYLCASSLVREIGYFGPGTRLTVL.

This clone was observed at least ten times. The chain joins TRBV10-3 to TRBJ2-7; 12 bases match TRBD1. There are 15 residues in the CDR3. Germline lookup yields CDR1 ENHRY and CDR2 SYGVKD. V gave up 5 bases and J gave up 7 bases; unmatched junction bases: 9. DNA of the CDR3: TGTGCCATCAGTTCCTCGGGACAGGGGGCGCTTGAGCAGTACTTC. Its protein is CAISSSGQGALEQYF.

This clone occurred a few times. The J gene is TRBJ1-5, the V gene TRBV27; possibly TRBD1 for D (6 bases). The CDR3 contains 14 residues. V lost 4 bases to trimming and J lost 2 bases, with 9 bases between them. Germline CDR1 MNHEY, CDR2 SMNVEV (reference sequence). In DNA, the CDR3 is TGTGCCAGCAGTTCCTCAGGGGGCAATCAGCCCCAGCATTTT. This codes for CASSSSGGNQPQHF.

The chain joins TRBV29-1 to TRBJ2-1; 10 bases are shared with TRBD2. V lost 4 bases to trimming and J lost 9 bases; unmatched junction nucleotides: 6. The CDR3 contains 13 residues. Germline V gives CDR1 SQVTM, CDR2 ANQGSEA. CDR3 DNA sequence: TGCAGCGTTGGGCTAGCGGGAGACGCTGAGCAGTTCTTC. Residues: CSVGLAGDAEQFF.